This TCR beta chain comes out of a study of cytomegalovirus exposure and HLA in healthy donors. This clone has only a few counts. 60 Vbeta and 13 Jbeta primers were used in PCR. The assay was immunoSEQ multiplex PCR, and TCRdb's table has in-frame clones only and misses some. The sample has approximately 110,000 clones; around 70% are singletons. CDR1 and CDR2 (germline): SGDLS, YYNGEE. This CDR3 comprises 15 residues. J lost 5 bases, V lost 6 bases, and 6 bases had no gene match. Sequencing was carried out using PBMCs. The TCR sequence derives from a man aged 35 to 55 in good health and CMV-seropositive. This chain links TRBV9 with TRBJ2-3, with 13 nucleotides matching TRBD2. CDR3 residues: CASTLGLAGRDTQYF. The CDR3 DNA is TGTGCCAGCACCCTGGGACTAGCGGGAAGAGATACGCAGTATTTT. The entire variable domain, with the rest obtained from reference TRBV9 and TRBJ2-3, is as follows: DSGVTQTPKHLITATGQRVTLRCSPRSGDLSVYWYQQSLDQGLQFLIQYYNGEERAKGNILERFSAQQFPDLHSELNLSSLELGDSALYFCASTLGLAGRDTQYFGPGTRLTVL.